Reported below is one T cell receptor beta chain. The data belong to a study of T-cell memory formation after mild COVID-19. TCRdb called the 5' RACE reads again in MiXCR, with one record for every CDR3 protein. The sample lists hundreds of thousands of distinct CDR3 sequences, 28% occurring once. Germline lookup yields CDR1 KGHDR and CDR2 SFDVKD. Germline trimming cut 6 bases from V and 4 bases from J; bases unmatched to any gene: 6. This CDR3 is built from 15 residues. The sequence came from an adult woman who had mild COVID-19 (a few samples of this study predate the infection). Cell type and time point are not known. The V call is TRBV24-1, the J call TRBJ2-1; TRBD1 matches at 9 bases. The sample taken for sequencing was PBMCs or a T cell subset sorted from them (not recorded which). The CDR3: CATSTGGRGYNEQFF. In DNA form, the CDR3 reads TGTGCCACCAGTACAGGGGGCCGGGGTTACAATGAGCAGTTCTTC.